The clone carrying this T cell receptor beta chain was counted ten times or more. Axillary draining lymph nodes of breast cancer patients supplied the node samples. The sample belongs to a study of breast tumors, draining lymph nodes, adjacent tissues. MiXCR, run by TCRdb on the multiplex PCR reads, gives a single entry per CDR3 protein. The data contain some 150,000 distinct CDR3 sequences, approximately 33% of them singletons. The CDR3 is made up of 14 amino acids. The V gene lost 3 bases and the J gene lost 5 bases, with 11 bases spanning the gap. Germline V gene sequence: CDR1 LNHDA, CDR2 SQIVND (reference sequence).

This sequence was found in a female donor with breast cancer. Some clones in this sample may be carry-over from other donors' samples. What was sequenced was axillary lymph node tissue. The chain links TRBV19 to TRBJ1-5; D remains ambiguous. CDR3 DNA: TGTGCCAGTAGTATTCCTGGGAACCATCAGCCCCAGCATTTT. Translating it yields CASSIPGNHQPQHF. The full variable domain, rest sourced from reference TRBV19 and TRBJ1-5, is DGGITQSPKYLFRKEGQNVTLSCEQNLNHDAMYWYRQDPGQGLRLIYYSQIVNDFQKGDIAEGYSVSREKKESFPLTVTSAQKNPTAFYLCASSIPGNHQPQHFGDGTRLSIL.